This T cell receptor (beta chain) originates from a study of blood T cell repertoires in COVID-19. The data were produced by immunoSEQ multiplex PCR, yet TCRdb's version contains in-frame clones alone and is incomplete. The top ten hold 15% to 20% of the sample, which has approximately 28,000 clones, roughly 80% seen once. Details on this clone: Other nucleotide sequences in the sample specify the same CDR3.

V lost 6 bases and J lost 4; bases outside the gene matches: 11. The CDR3 sequence is 14 residues long. From germline, CDR1 is SQVTM and CDR2 ANQGSEA. The sequence derives from a woman aged 55-75 years with acute or convalescent COVID-19. The specimen sequenced was peripheral blood. The V call is TRBV29-1, the J call TRBJ2-5, with 7 bases that match TRBD2. CDR3: CSVGLAPGGETQYF. In DNA form, the CDR3 reads TGCAGCGTCGGACTGGCGCCGGGGGGAGAGACCCAGTACTTC.